This is a list of T cell receptor beta chains from one sample in a study of pediatric ulcerative colitis. Sequencing used immunoSEQ multiplex PCR; TCRdb keeps in-frame clones, though not all of them. The sample holds 30,000 to 45,000 clones; approximately 73% are singletons and the top ten take about 0.73%. What was sequenced was gut tissue. The receptors derive from a boy aged 5-17 years with moderate ulcerative colitis. Both conserved end residues are part of each CDR3. The D gene is left open where the match is weak. Only part of the rows carry a size: once, few, many, or a class if the clone is expanded.

V	size	J	D	DNA	CDR3
TRBV28	NA	TRBJ2-7	NA	TGTGCGGGCGCCAGTGGGGGGCGGGACGAGCAGTACTTC	CAGASGGRDEQYF
TRBV9	NA	TRBJ2-3	NA	TGTGCCAGCAGCGCCATCATGGCAGATACGCAGTATTTT	CASSAIMADTQYF
TRBV18	NA	TRBJ2-6	TRBD1	TGTGCCAGCTCACCGCAGCCGGGACAGAGGAACGTCCTGACTTTC	CASSPQPGQRNVLTF
TRBV6-1	NA	TRBJ2-7	NA	TGTGCCAGCAGTGACAGGGCCGCCTCCTACGAGCAGTACTTC	CASSDRAASYEQYF
TRBV5-1	NA	TRBJ1-4	NA	TGCGCCAGCAGCTTGGAGCCGGGAACTAATGAAAAACTGTTTTTT	CASSLEPGTNEKLFF
TRBV2	few	TRBJ2-5	NA	TGTGCCAGCACCCGCGCGGTAGGGAAAGAGACCCAGTACTTC	CASTRAVGKETQYF
TRBV7-9	NA	TRBJ2-1	NA	TGTGCCAGCAGGCGGTACAATGAGCAGTTCTTC	CASRRYNEQFF
TRBV9	NA	TRBJ2-3	TRBD2	TGTGCCAGCAGCCCCTTTGGTGGCGGGGGGAGGGCAGATACGCAGTATTTT	CASSPFGGGGRADTQYF
TRBV7-3	NA	TRBJ2-2	TRBD1	TGTGCCAGCAGACGGACAGGGAACACCGGGGAGCTGTTTTTT	CASRRTGNTGELFF
TRBV10-3	NA	TRBJ2-5	TRBD2	TGTGCCATCCGAAAGAGTATAGCGGGGGCCAACATCCAAGAGACCCAGTACTTC	CAIRKSIAGANIQETQYF
TRBV6-5	NA	TRBJ2-1	NA	TGTGCCAGCAGTACCCAGACAACCTACAATGAGCAGTTCTTC	CASSTQTTYNEQFF
TRBV2	NA	TRBJ2-7	NA	TGTGCCAGCAGTGTAAGGGAATTCGAGCAGTACTTC	CASSVREFEQYF
TRBV29-1	NA	TRBJ1-1	NA	TGCAGCGTTGCAGCGGGAAGGAACACTGAAGCTTTCTTT	CSVAAGRNTEAFF
TRBV5-1	NA	TRBJ1-3	NA	TGCGCCAGCAGCTTACAGGGACCCACCAACTCTGGAAACACCATATATTTT	CASSLQGPTNSGNTIYF
TRBV14	NA	TRBJ2-5	TRBD2	TGTGCCAGCAGTTACAGGACTAGTTTTGAGACCCAGTACTTC	CASSYRTSFETQYF
TRBV4-3	NA	TRBJ2-1	TRBD1	TGCGCCAGCAGGAACAGGGGAAGCTACAATGAGCAGTTCTTC	CASRNRGSYNEQFF
TRBV7-2	once	TRBJ2-3	TRBD2	TGTGCCAGCAGCTTTTACGGACTAGCGGGGGCAGATACGCAGTATTTT	CASSFYGLAGADTQYF
TRBV10-3	NA	TRBJ2-7	NA	TGTGCCATCAGTGGGAAGGTAGCGGACTCCTACGAGCAGTACTTC	CAISGKVADSYEQYF
TRBV7-2	NA	TRBJ2-5	NA	TGTGCCAGCAGCTTAATGGGGGGGACCCAGTACTTC	CASSLMGGTQYF
TRBV7-8	NA	TRBJ1-2	NA	TGTGCCAGCAGCTTTCTCTATACTAACTATGGCTACACCTTC	CASSFLYTNYGYTF
TRBV4-3	NA	TRBJ1-4	TRBD1	TGCGCCAGCAGCCAAACAGGGGGGTGGAATGAAAAACTGTTTTTT	CASSQTGGWNEKLFF
TRBV19	NA	TRBJ1-1	TRBD1	TGTGCCAGTAGTCTGGGGACAGGTGGTATCACTGAAGCTTTCTTT	CASSLGTGGITEAFF
TRBV28	NA	TRBJ2-3	TRBD1	TGTGCCAGCAGTATAGGACAGGTGACAGATACGCAGTATTTT	CASSIGQVTDTQYF
TRBV27	NA	TRBJ2-4	NA	TGTGCCAGCAGTTTATCGAGCGTAAACATTCAGTACTTC	CASSLSSVNIQYF
TRBV19	NA	TRBJ2-7	TRBD1	TGTGCCAGTAGCGACAGGGGGCAGAAAGAGCAGTACTTC	CASSDRGQKEQYF
TRBV11-2	NA	TRBJ2-6	NA	TGTGCCAGCAGCTTAGACAGACATGTCGGCTCTGGGGCCAACGTCCTGACTTTC	CASSLDRHVGSGANVLTF
TRBV11-2	NA	TRBJ2-5	TRBD2	TGTGCCAGCAGCTTAGCGGAGCGGGGCGGAGAGACCCAGTACTTC	CASSLAERGGETQYF
TRBV6-1	NA	TRBJ1-2	TRBD1	TGTGCCAGCAGTGAAGCGGGCAGGGGGTATGGCTACACCTTC	CASSEAGRGYGYTF
TRBV5-6	NA	TRBJ1-5	NA	TGTGCCAGCAGCTTGTTTGTGACACCCGGTCGGCCCCAGCATTTT	CASSLFVTPGRPQHF
TRBV10-3	NA	TRBJ2-1	TRBD1	TGTGCCATCAGTGAGACCGGGACAGGGTTGAATGAGCAGTTCTTC	CAISETGTGLNEQFF
TRBV29-1	NA	TRBJ2-1	NA	TGCAGCGCCATGATTGCCGGGACTCGGTCCTACAATGAGCAGTTCTTC	CSAMIAGTRSYNEQFF
TRBV5-6	NA	TRBJ2-1	TRBD2	TGTGCCAGCAGCTCTTTAGCGGGACCCTACAATGAGCAGTTCTTC	CASSSLAGPYNEQFF
TRBV5-1	once	TRBJ1-1	NA	TGCGCCAGCAGCTTGGAGCAGGGCCACACTGAAGCTTTCTTT	CASSLEQGHTEAFF
TRBV14	NA	TRBJ2-3	TRBD2	TGTGCCAGCAGCCAGGACCGGGGGGGCGGGAGCGCAGATACGCAGTATTTT	CASSQDRGGGSADTQYF
TRBV30	NA	TRBJ1-1	NA	TGTGCCTGGAGTGCCTTCGAGGGGATTGAAGCTTTCTTT	CAWSAFEGIEAFF
TRBV7-6	NA	TRBJ1-5	TRBD1	TGTGCCAGCAGCTTAGAGACAGGGACCCAGCCCCAGCATTTT	CASSLETGTQPQHF
TRBV7-2	NA	TRBJ2-5	TRBD2	TGTGCCAGCAGCTTAGATCGGAGCGGGGTGGACCAGTACTTC	CASSLDRSGVDQYF
TRBV14	NA	TRBJ2-1	TRBD2	TGTGCCAGCAGCCAGCTAGCGGCCTACAATGAGCAGTTCTTC	CASSQLAAYNEQFF
TRBV5-4	few	TRBJ1-2	TRBD1	TGTGCCAGCAGCTTGGGAACAGGGGCCGAGGATGGCTACACCTTC	CASSLGTGAEDGYTF